This T cell receptor beta chain was obtained from a study of shared clonotypes between healthy human individuals. Positively selected for CCR7, the CD45RO-negative cells used as naive CD8 cells excluded terminally differentiated effector memory CD45RA+ cells. The length of the CDR3 is 13 residues. CDR1 SGHRS and CDR2 YFSETQ come from the germline V gene. Trimming removed 0 bases at V and 6 bases at J, with 10 bases between. Worth noting for this clone: What it recognizes is unknown.

Measured with immunoSEQ multiplex PCR; TCRdb has only the in-frame clones, and not every one. The table has millions of clones, about 94% seen once. Overall study results and limits: Sample collection involved blood only; tissue repertoires are likely different. There were few donors, and this limited the genetic and exposure-history diversity represented. When compared with the clonotypes that were shared by all four sorted-subset donors, the non-shared clonotypes turned out to have lower generation probabilities.

Sequences were obtained from naive CD8+ T cells sorted from blood. This sequence originates from a man younger than 35 in good health. The V gene is TRBV5-1, the J gene TRBJ2-7; possibly TRBD2 for D (5 bases). The CDR3 is CASSLVEGGEQYF. The CDR3 DNA reads as TGCGCCAGCAGCTTGGTAGAGGGTGGCGAGCAGTACTTC.